The TCR beta chain described here comes from a study of blood T cells in healthy people across ages (dated by TCRdb to about 2015). Broadly, across the study: Template switching captured roughly one uniquely barcoded TCR beta cDNA molecule per two T cells in model experiments. The study measured age-related changes in TCR beta repertoire diversity using deep sequencing normalized with unique cDNA molecular identifiers. Using the same blood draw, the study looked at two additional independent replicas of 1 million unique cDNA reads for two donors, one aged 18 to 30 and the other aged 80 or older. The donors were divided into four age groups: young (average around 15 years), middle-aged (approximately 39), aged (about 60) and long-lived (82). Summary of the overall study and its limitations: A strong correlation was found between observed TCR beta diversity and the percentage of naive T cells measured by flow cytometry. The long-lived group showed more naive CD4+ T cells, fewer expanded clones and increased TCR diversity than the aged group, suggesting age selection. Observed TCR beta diversity per million T cells fell roughly linearly with age, and a significant reduction was already apparent by age about 43. Total diversity estimates from one million sequenced T cells were considered lower bounds and underestimates. Because profiling used bulk unsorted PBMCs, naive and antigen-experienced compartments could not be compared conclusively. Because donor CMV infection status was unknown, age-related changes in expanded clonotypes were potentially confounded.

Donors were under 40 systemically healthy Caucasian individuals from Russia aged roughly 6 to 90 years. Ten milliliters of peripheral blood were drawn from each donor into EDTA-treated Vacutainer tubes. PBMCs were isolated by Ficoll-Paque density-gradient centrifugation, with at least 7 million obtained per sample. Total RNA was extracted from PBMCs with Trizol reagent, with at least 6 micrograms obtained per sample. The percentages of naive CD45RAhigh/CD27high T cells were determined by flow cytometry on a PBMC aliquot from every donor. About this clonotype itself: Its target antigen remains unknown. Germline is not matched at one junction end, which may reflect a read error.

To prepare the library, 5' RACE was applied. Sequencing relied on an Illumina HiSeq 2500. A second PCR of roughly 6 to 12 cycles was run with a J-beta primer mix and a sample-barcoded 5' primer. A unique molecular identifier was introduced onto each TCR beta cDNA molecule by a template-switch 5' adaptor carrying 12 random nucleotides. Each sample yielded at least 2.5 million CDR3-containing paired-end reads. The Mint cDNA synthesis kit, primed by a TRBC-specific oligonucleotide, was used to synthesize first-strand cDNA from all RNA. Following uracil-DNA glycosylase treatment, a first 18-cycle PCR with universal primers M1SS and BC2_uni_R was performed on all cDNA. As for the authors' bioinformatics: Each sample was normalized by randomly selecting 1 million high-quality reads, each carrying a distinct molecular identifier. Instead of being binned into consensus sequences, reads that shared molecular identifiers were thrown out. MiTCR, with a Q25 quality threshold and the strictest error-elimination algorithm, was used for CDR3 identification, clonotype clustering and error correction. A nonparametric unseen species model using Euler transformation provided a lower-bound estimate of total TCR beta diversity. The public reads were quality trimmed at Q25 with fastp and then assembled into clones with MiXCR by TCRdb, keeping productive beta chains. Every distinct CDR3 protein forms one entry, paired with its most common genes and DNA. It is TCRdb's table, rather than the study itself, that gives the V and J calls and clone size. The sample records more than 900,000 distinct CDR3 sequences, almost 30% of which are singletons. Roughly 10% of the sample rests with the top ten.

The CDR3 starts with the cysteine, ends with the phenylalanine, and has 17 residues. Only the CDR3 DNA stays, 51 bases, in frame from base 1. According to the germline V gene, CDR1 reads KGHSH and CDR2 reads LQKENI. A further study also used this sample, focusing on T cells of mothers and their children. The second paper states: The donors were nine systemically healthy Caucasian individuals, made up of three mothers and their six children. cDNA synthesis consumed the entire amount of extracted RNA, loaded at approximately 1.6 ug RNA in each 15 ul reaction. In the second PCR, the M1S primer introduced both the sample barcodes and 2-4 random nucleotides. More than 8 million TCR beta CDR3 reads were obtained from each mother, and 2.5 million to 3.5 million reads were obtained from each child. Thymic selection shapes the output of TCR recombination in a similar way in related and unrelated pairs, and inherited differences have a minor effect. Normalized repertoire overlap was always slightly but never significantly higher in related than unrelated mother-child pairs. No persistent microchimeric T cell clones were found, with a detection sensitivity of 75 to 100 clones per million clonotypes. Deep NGS was used in the study to compare the TCR beta repertoires of mothers and children and to look for features that separate related mother-child pairs from unrelated individuals. Mothers averaged about 40 +/- 4 years of age and children averaged approximately 11 +/- 4 years. After adapter ligation with NEBNext reagents, the libraries were sequenced on Illumina HiSeq 2000 with 100+100 nt paired-end reads. To avoid cross-contamination, the mother libraries and the child libraries were prepared a month apart and sequenced in separate runs. For each donor, between about 450,000 and 2,300,000 distinct TCR beta clonotypes were identified. Naive TCR beta clonotypes were estimated from low-frequency clonotypes matched to each donor's FACS-determined naive share, without sorting.

This chain joins TRBV18 to TRBJ2-1; no confident D gene assignment can be made. The TCR sequence derives from a woman aged 40 to 50 in good health. The specimen sequenced was blood. At the DNA level, the sequence is TGTGCCAGCTCACCACCGGGATCGAGGCGCCTACACAATGAGCGGTTCTTC. Translated, it gives CASSPPGSRRLHNERFF.